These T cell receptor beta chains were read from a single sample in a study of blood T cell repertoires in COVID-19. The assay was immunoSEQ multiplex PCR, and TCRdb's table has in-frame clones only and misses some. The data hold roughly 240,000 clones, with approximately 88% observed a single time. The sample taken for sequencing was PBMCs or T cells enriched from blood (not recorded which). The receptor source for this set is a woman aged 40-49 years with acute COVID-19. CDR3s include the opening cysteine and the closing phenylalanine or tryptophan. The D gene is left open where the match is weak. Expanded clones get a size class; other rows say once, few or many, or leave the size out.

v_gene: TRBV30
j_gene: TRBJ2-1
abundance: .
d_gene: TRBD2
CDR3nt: TGTGCCTGGAGACCACGGACTAGCGGGACCTACAATGAGCAGTTCTTC
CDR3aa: CAWRPRTSGTYNEQFF

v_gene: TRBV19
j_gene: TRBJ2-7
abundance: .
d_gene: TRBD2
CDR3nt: TGTGCCAGTAGTAGAAGCGGGGGGGATTACTACGAGCAGTACTTC
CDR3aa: CASSRSGGDYYEQYF

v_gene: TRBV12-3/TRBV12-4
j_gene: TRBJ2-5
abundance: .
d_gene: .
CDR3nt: TGTGCCAGCAGTTTTGGGGAGCAAGAGACCCAGTACTTC
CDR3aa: CASSFGEQETQYF

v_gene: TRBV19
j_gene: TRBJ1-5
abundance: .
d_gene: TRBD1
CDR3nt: TGTGCCAGTAGTATGAAGACAGGGCCCAGCAATCAGCCCCAGCATTTT
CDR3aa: CASSMKTGPSNQPQHF

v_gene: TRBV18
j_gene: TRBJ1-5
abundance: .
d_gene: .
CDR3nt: TGTGCCAGCTCACCTCCGGGACACCAAAGCAATCAGCCCCAGCATTTT
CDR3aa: CASSPPGHQSNQPQHF

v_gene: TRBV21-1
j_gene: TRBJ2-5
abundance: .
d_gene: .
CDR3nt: TGTGCCAGCAGCCCCAGGTGGCGGGGGGGCTGGGAGACCCAGTACTTC
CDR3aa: CASSPRWRGGWETQYF

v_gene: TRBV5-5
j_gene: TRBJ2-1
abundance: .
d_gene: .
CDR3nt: TGTGCCAGCAGATTCCGGGATCCTAATACGCGGGAGCAGTTCTTC
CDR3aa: CASRFRDPNTREQFF

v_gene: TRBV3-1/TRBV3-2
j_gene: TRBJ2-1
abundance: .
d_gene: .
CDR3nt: TGTGCCAGCAGCCAAGACGCAACTAGGGAAAATGAGCAGTTCTTC
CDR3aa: CASSQDATRENEQFF

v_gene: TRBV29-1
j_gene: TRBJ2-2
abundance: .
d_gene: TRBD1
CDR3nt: TGCAGCGCAGGGAGGACAGGGGACACCGGGGAGCTGTTTTTT
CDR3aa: CSAGRTGDTGELFF

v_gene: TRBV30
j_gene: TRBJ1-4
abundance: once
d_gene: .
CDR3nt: TGTGCCTGGACGGGGGGTGAAAAACTGTTTTTT
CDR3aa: CAWTGGEKLFF

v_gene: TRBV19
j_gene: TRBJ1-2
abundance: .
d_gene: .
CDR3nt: TGTGCCAGTAGCGCCTGGGAGTCCTTCTACACCTTC
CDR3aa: CASSAWESFYTF

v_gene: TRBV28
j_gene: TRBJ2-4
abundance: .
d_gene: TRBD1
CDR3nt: TGTGCCAGCAGTCGAGGGGGGACAGGGGATCAAAACATTCAGTACTTC
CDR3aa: CASSRGGTGDQNIQYF

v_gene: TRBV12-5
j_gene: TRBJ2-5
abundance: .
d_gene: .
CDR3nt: TGTGCTAGTGGTCCCTCCCAGGGCCAATACCAAGAGACCCAGTACTTC
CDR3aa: CASGPSQGQYQETQYF

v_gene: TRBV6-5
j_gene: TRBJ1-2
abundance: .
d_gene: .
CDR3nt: TGTGCCAGCAGTTTCCGGGACATCGGCTATGGCTACACCTTC
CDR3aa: CASSFRDIGYGYTF